This T cell receptor (beta chain) was sequenced in a study of blood T cell repertoires in COVID-19. Background on the study: Researchers got acute and convalescent COVID-19 samples from the United States, Italy and Spain. In each case, the material was cDNA or gDNA derived from T cells, B-cell-depleted T cells, or PBMCs.

In the source study's methods: By means of reference gene primer amplification, nucleated cell counts were estimated. Libraries were prepared by immunoSEQ multiplex PCR; TCRdb keeps only in-frame clonotypes and omits some of them. The D gene and trimming were derived from the DNA, and the V and J assignments and clone size from that table. This sample has roughly 180,000 clones, with roughly 81% found just once. Enrolment of Seattle patients took place during active infection, and they were followed longitudinally. Source material: peripheral blood. This sequence was found in a woman aged 40 to 55 with COVID-19, enrolled during active disease.

For the CDR3, the DNA is TGCGCCAGCAGCTTAAGCGGGAGGTCCTACGAGCAGTACTTC. Translated: CASSLSGRSYEQYF. The rearrangement uses TRBV5-1 and TRBJ2-7, with 9 nucleotides matching TRBD2. V lost 2 bases to trimming and J lost 1 base; unmatched junction nucleotides: 1. Germline V gene data show CDR1 as SGHRS and CDR2 as YFSETQ. CDR3 length: 14 residues.